This entry describes one T cell receptor beta chain. The antigen remains unidentified. The V gene's germline CDR1 is SGHDN and CDR2 FVKESK. Trimming took 4 bases from V and 6 from J; bases not matched to a gene: 9. This CDR3 is built from 15 residues. The data derive from a study of fetal regulatory T cell absence and autoimmunity. Background on the study: Exocrine pancreas autoimmunity occurred in IPEX patients lacking clinical diabetes.

General study points: Some top pancreas TCR clones were over 100-fold enriched versus cord blood.

The assay was run at survey level. Some clones are missing from TCRdb's copy, which holds only in-frame ones; the method was immunoSEQ multiplex PCR. Of about 95,000 clones in the sample, roughly 78% were seen once. This sequence was found in a male donor with IPEX syndrome. The sequencing input was pancreas tissue. The V call is TRBV14, the J call TRBJ2-7; 10 bases are shared with TRBD2. The CDR3 DNA reads TGTGCCAGCAGCCTTCCAGCGGGGGGGGCATCCGAGCAGTACTTC. This codes for CASSLPAGGASEQYF.